In this sample, the clone carrying this T cell receptor (beta chain) turned up a few times. Original data processing: Amplifying reference gene primers gave estimates of nucleated cell counts. Clones were read by immunoSEQ multiplex PCR, and TCRdb kept only the in-frame ones, dropping some. The V and J calls and clone size come from that table; D and trimming were worked out from the DNA. The sample includes tens of thousands of clones, 70% to 85% of them seen just once. The CDR3 length is 15 residues. Trimming took 5 bases from V and 2 from J, leaving 16 bases between them. CDR1 SGHAT and CDR2 FQNNGV come from the germline V gene. The entry originates in a study of blood T cell repertoires in COVID-19. At the level of the study: The study drew acute and convalescent COVID-19 samples from the United States, Italy and Spain. PBMCs, B-cell-depleted T cells, or T cells were the source of the cDNA or gDNA that made up the material.

The specimen was peripheral blood. The chain combines TRBV11-2 with TRBJ2-7; possibly TRBD1 for D (6 bases). The receptor's source is a man between 60 and 75 years old with acute or convalescent COVID-19. The CDR3 region has the DNA TGTGCCAGCAGCCAACCCCAGGGGTCTACCTACGAGCAGTACTTC. It specifies CASSQPQGSTYEQYF.